These 18 T cell receptor beta chains originate from one sample sequenced in a study. TCRdb re-called the 5' RACE reads with MiXCR, one entry per CDR3 protein. The table lists some 5,000 distinct CDR3 sequences, just over 70% of them singletons. The specimen was naive CD4+ T cells sorted from blood. The subset: naive CD4+ T cells, CD4+CD45RA+CD25-. The receptors originated from a female donor with breast cancer.

The CDR3 DNA follows: TGTGCCAGCAGCCAAGATGGACTAGCGGGGGGCCGACAAGAGACCCAGTACTTC. This gives the protein CASSQDGLAGGRQETQYF. This chain links TRBV4-2 with TRBJ2-5; TRBD2 agrees at 14 bases. CDR3 length: 18 amino acids. Looked up from germline, CDR1 is LGHNA and CDR2 is YNFKEQ. Trimming removed 0 bases from V and 2 bases from J; junction bases left unmatched: 5.

V is TRBV7-3 and J is TRBJ2-1; maybe TRBD1 (6 bases). Germline V gene sequence: CDR1 SGHTA, CDR2 FQGTGA. This CDR3 region has 15 residues. Trimming took 4 bases from V and 3 from J, leaving 13 bases between them. CDR3 sequence: CASSSGQPFYNEQFF. CDR3 in DNA: TGTGCCAGCAGCTCAGGACAGCCCTTCTACAATGAGCAGTTCTTC.

This chain links TRBV4-1 with TRBJ2-7; 7 nucleotides agree with TRBD1. Germline lookup yields CDR1 MGHRA and CDR2 YSYEKL. Trimming removed 1 base from V and 2 bases from J; junction bases left unmatched: 2. There are 14 residues in the CDR3. The CDR3 here is CASSQGQGAYEQYF. Here the CDR3 DNA reads TGCGCCAGCAGCCAAGGACAGGGTGCCTACGAGCAGTACTTC.

DNA for the CDR3: TGTGCCAGCAGCCGGGACAGGCAAGAGACCCAGTACTTC. Translating it yields CASSRDRQETQYF. V and J are TRBV6-1 and TRBJ2-5; 8 bases map to TRBD1. Germline-derived CDR1 and CDR2 are MNHNS and SASEGT. V gave up 6 bases and J gave up 2 bases; unmatched junction bases: 2. The CDR3 is 13 residues long.

The genes are TRBV20-1 and TRBJ2-2; possible D gene TRBD2, 5 bases. The germline gives CDR1 DFQATT, CDR2 SNEGSKA (reference sequence). V was trimmed by 3 bases and J by 6 bases, leaving 14 bases between them. The CDR3 spans 14 residues. The CDR3 region has the DNA TGCAGTGCTAGTACTAGTAGTCCACCCGGGGAGCTGTTTTTT. It yields the protein CSASTSSPPGELFF.

The V call is TRBV20-1, the J call TRBJ1-2; D is undetermined. The germline V and J ends were trimmed by 4 bases and 4 bases, with 19 bases remaining between them. There are 15 residues in the CDR3. Germline CDR1 and CDR2: DFQATT and SNEGSKA (reference sequence). CDR3 nucleotides: TGCAGTGCTACGGTTAAGAATGAGGGTCTCTATGGCTACACCTTC. It specifies CSATVKNEGLYGYTF.

This clonotype was found a few times. The chain links TRBV7-2 to TRBJ2-1; 9 positions match TRBD1. Germline CDR1 is SGHTA and CDR2 is FQGNSA. V was clipped by 5 bases and J by 4 bases; unmatched bases: 9. The CDR3 runs to 16 residues. CDR3 coding DNA: TGTGCCAGCAGCCCGAGCGGACAGGGGCATTACAATGAGCAGTTCTTC. Translated, it gives CASSPSGQGHYNEQFF.

This chain joins TRBV12-3 or TRBV12-4 and TRBJ1-1; D remains unclear. V gave up 2 bases and J gave up 4 bases, with 5 bases separating them. This CDR3 is 12 amino acids long. CDR3 nucleotide sequence: TGTGCCAGCAGTTTAAGTGGCACTGAAGCTTTCTTT. Translated, it gives CASSLSGTEAFF.

Points on this clonotype: Without the conserved terminal phenylalanine or tryptophan, this CDR3 likely stems from a read error. The DNA is omitted, as the CDR3 cannot be located on it reliably, and the CDR3 follows TCRdb's listing. The V gene is TRBV5-1, the J gene TRBJ2-1; TRBD2, the table's D call, lacks a check against the DNA. The CDR3 extends over 8 residues, inclusive of both ends. Germline V gives CDR1 SGHRS, CDR2 YFSETQ. The CDR3 reads CASSLSAG.

The chain has TRBV18 and TRBJ1-1, with a tentative D call TRBD1 (6 bases). Trimming took off 8 bases at V and 1 base at J, with 14 bases between the two ends. The CDR3 has 14 amino acids. CDR1 and CDR2 from the germline V gene are KGHSH and LQKENI. CDR3 residues: CASSQTGQNTEAFF. CDR3 coding DNA: TGTGCCAGCAGCCAGACAGGACAGAACACTGAAGCTTTCTTT.

V gene TRBV7-2 combines with J gene TRBJ2-5; TRBD2 aligns across 7 bases. Trimming at V came to 5 bases and at J to 5 bases, leaving 8 bases not matched to a gene. Germline assignment: CDR1 SGHTA and CDR2 FQGNSA. The CDR3 length is 14 residues. CDR3 in DNA: TGTGCCAGCAGCAAAACTAGCGTTCCTGAGACCCAGTACTTC. Protein: CASSKTSVPETQYF.

The chain recombines TRBV7-8 with TRBJ2-5; unclear D gene. The CDR3 is made up of 16 amino acids. From germline, CDR1 is SGHVS and CDR2 FQNEAQ. Trimming cost V 1 base and J 7 bases, with 19 bases left between them. The CDR3: CASSLVRAAAGGTQYF. CDR3 coding DNA: TGTGCCAGCAGCTTAGTTCGGGCGGCAGCCGGCGGGACCCAGTACTTC.

This chain uses TRBV6-6 with TRBJ2-7; no firm D call. Per the germline V gene, CDR1 is MNHNY and CDR2 is SVGAGI (reference sequence). CDR3 length: 13 amino acids. Trimming removed 4 bases at V and 2 bases at J, with 9 bases between. The CDR3 protein is CASSSPNTYEQYF. CDR3 nucleotide sequence: TGTGCCAGCAGTTCCCCTAACACCTACGAGCAGTACTTC.

This chain joins TRBV4-1 and TRBJ2-2, with TRBD1 matching over 8 bases. Germline values: CDR1 MGHRA, CDR2 YSYEKL. The CDR3 contains 18 residues. The junction had 11 bases not matched to a gene; V was cut back by 3 bases and J by 2 bases. CDR3 sequence: CASSQSPRGTGNTGELFF. For the CDR3, the DNA is TGCGCCAGCAGCCAGTCCCCGAGAGGGACAGGAAACACCGGGGAGCTGTTTTTT.

This sequence joins TRBV5-4 and TRBJ2-3; D might be TRBD2 (6 bases). Germline CDR1 SGHNT, CDR2 YYREEE (reference sequence). Trimming took off 0 bases at V and 1 base at J, with 15 bases between the two ends. The CDR3 has 17 residues. The CDR3: CASSLGAAGSRTDTQYF. The CDR3 bases are TGTGCCAGCAGCTTGGGGGCGGCGGGGAGTCGCACAGATACGCAGTATTTT. The variable domain in full, with the rest retrieved from reference TRBV5-4 and TRBJ2-3, is ETGVTQSPTHLIKTRGQQVTLRCSSQSGHNTVSWYQQALGQGPQFIFQYYREEENGRGNFPPRFSGLQFPNYSSELNVNALELDDSALYLCASSLGAAGSRTDTQYFGPGTRLTVL.

The chain recombines TRBV5-1 with TRBJ1-4; no definite D call. V was clipped by 5 bases and J by 0 bases, with 14 bases between them. Per the germline V gene, CDR1 is SGHRS and CDR2 is YFSETQ. The CDR3 is 16 amino acids. The DNA of the CDR3 is TGCGCCAGCAGGAGGCAGTTGGCAGCAACTAATGAAAAACTGTTTTTT. This translates into CASRRQLAATNEKLFF.

The rearrangement joins TRBV6-2 or TRBV6-3 to TRBJ2-1; TRBD1 or TRBD2 may be the D gene (5 bases each). With 5 bases removed from V and 10 bases from J, the gap between germline ends came to 18 bases. The CDR3 is 14 amino acids. Germline V gene sequence: CDR1 MNHEY, CDR2 SVGEGT. CDR3 DNA: TGTGCCAGCAGTACGGGGACCCAATACGGCGAGCAGTTCTTC. It specifies CASSTGTQYGEQFF.

This clonotype showed up just once. This rearrangement joins TRBV6-1 to TRBJ2-1; D may be TRBD2 (6 bases). V was shortened by 9 bases and J by 9 bases, with 21 bases between the two germline ends. This CDR3 is built from 14 residues. Germline assignment: CDR1 MNHNS and CDR2 SASEGT. The CDR3 protein is CASAREIYRGEQFF. CDR3 sequence (DNA): TGTGCCAGTGCCCGGGAGATTTATCGAGGTGAGCAGTTCTTC.